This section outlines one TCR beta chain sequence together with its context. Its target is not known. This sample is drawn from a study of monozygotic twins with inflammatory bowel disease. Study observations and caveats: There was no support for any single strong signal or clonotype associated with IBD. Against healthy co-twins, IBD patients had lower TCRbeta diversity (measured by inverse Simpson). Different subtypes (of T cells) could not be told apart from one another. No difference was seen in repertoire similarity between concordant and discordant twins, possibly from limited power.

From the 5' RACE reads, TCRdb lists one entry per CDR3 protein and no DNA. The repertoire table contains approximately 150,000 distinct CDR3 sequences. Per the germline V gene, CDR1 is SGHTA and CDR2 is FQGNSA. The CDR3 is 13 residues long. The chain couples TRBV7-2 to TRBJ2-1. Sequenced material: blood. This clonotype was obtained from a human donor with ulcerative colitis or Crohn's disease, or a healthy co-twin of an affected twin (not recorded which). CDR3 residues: CASSSPGSNEQFF.